Listed below are T cell receptor beta chains from one sample, sequenced in a study of cytomegalovirus exposure and HLA in healthy donors. Some clones are missing from TCRdb's copy, which holds only in-frame ones; the method was immunoSEQ multiplex PCR. The sample data list 75,000 to 95,000 clones. The sample was PBMCs. The receptors originated from a woman aged 55 to 70 in good health and CMV-seronegative. Each CDR3 is given with its conserved first and last residue. D genes are given only for firm matches.

>TRBJ2-1|TRBD1|TRBV7-8|15
CASSPGDRVYNEQFF
TGTGCCAGCAGCCCGGGGGACAGGGTTTACAATGAGCAGTTCTTC
>TRBJ1-2|NA|TRBV28|11
CASTGLDGYTF
TGTGCCAGTACAGGGTTGGATGGCTACACCTTC
>TRBJ1-4|NA|TRBV19|13
CASSIEINEKLFF
TGTGCCAGTAGTATCGAGATCAATGAAAAACTGTTTTTT
>TRBJ2-3|TRBD1|TRBV6-1|16
CASSDPTGVLADTQYF
TGTGCCAGCAGTGATCCGACAGGGGTCCTCGCAGATACGCAGTATTTT
>TRBJ2-1|TRBD2|TRBV29-1|13
CSAASGILNEQFF
TGCAGCGCGGCTAGCGGGATCTTGAATGAGCAGTTCTTC
>TRBJ2-1|NA|TRBV6-5|13
CASSQRGFGEQFF
TGTGCCAGCAGTCAGAGGGGGTTCGGGGAGCAGTTCTTC
>TRBJ2-3|TRBD1|TRBV10-3|15
CAIRDPGQGVSTQYF
TGTGCCATCAGAGATCCGGGACAGGGAGTTTCTACGCAGTATTTT
>TRBJ2-1|NA|TRBV7-3|17
CASSLTLVSGSYNEQFF
TGTGCCAGCAGCTTAACGTTGGTTAGCGGATCCTACAATGAGCAGTTCTTC
>TRBJ1-1|TRBD1|TRBV6-5|14
CASSYSQGATEAFF
TGTGCCAGCAGTTACTCGCAGGGGGCCACTGAAGCTTTCTTT
>TRBJ2-3|TRBD2|TRBV7-2|18
CASSLAGLAGVVTDTQYF
TGTGCCAGCAGCTTAGCGGGACTAGCGGGAGTGGTAACAGATACGCAGTATTTT
>TRBJ2-4|NA|TRBV6-6|15
CASSSGFGAKNIQYF
TGTGCCAGCAGTTCGGGTTTTGGGGCCAAAAACATTCAGTACTTC
>TRBJ2-7|TRBD2|TRBV29-1|12
CSVVGLGYEQYF
TGCAGCGTTGTGGGACTAGGCTACGAGCAGTACTTC
>TRBJ2-7|NA|TRBV6-1|15
CASSEDLTPTYEQYF
TGTGCCAGCAGTGAAGATTTGACACCAACCTACGAGCAGTACTTC
>TRBJ2-1|NA|TRBV4-1|16
CASSQDMVGGRNEQFF
TGCGCCAGCAGCCAAGATATGGTAGGGGGACGGAATGAGCAGTTCTTC
>TRBJ1-5|NA|TRBV21-1|15
CASSSVRGSNQPQHF
TGTGCCAGCAGTTCAGTTCGGGGGAGCAATCAGCCCCAGCATTTT
>TRBJ2-1|TRBD1|TRBV25-1|16
CASSETGGSTYNEQFF
TGTGCCAGCAGTGAGACAGGGGGCAGCACCTACAATGAGCAGTTCTTC
>TRBJ2-4|TRBD1|TRBV4-2|19
CASSQVDKLWDQGVNIQYF
TGTGCCAGCAGCCAAGTCGATAAGCTTTGGGATCAGGGGGTTAACATTCAGTACTTC
>TRBJ2-7|NA|TRBV2|13
CASSERPAGEQYF
TGTGCCAGCAGTGAGAGACCGGCGGGCGAGCAGTACTTC
>TRBJ2-7|TRBD1|TRBV30|15
CAWSGDRASSYEQYF
TGTGCCTGGAGTGGTGACAGGGCTAGCTCCTACGAGCAGTACTTC
>TRBJ2-7|NA|TRBV7-8|16
CASSPVQGRVAYEQYF
TGTGCCAGCAGCCCTGTTCAGGGGCGCGTTGCCTACGAGCAGTACTTC
>TRBJ2-3|NA|TRBV6-4|15
CASSDSPGEVDTQYF
TGTGCCAGCAGTGACTCTCCGGGTGAGGTAGATACGCAGTATTTT
>TRBJ1-1|NA|TRBV15|13
CATTPGQNTEAFF
TGTGCCACCACACCGGGACAGAACACTGAAGCTTTCTTT
>TRBJ2-7|TRBD2|TRBV18|15
CASSPPGLAGDEQYF
TGTGCCAGCTCACCTCCGGGACTAGCGGGAGACGAGCAGTACTTC
>TRBJ2-7|NA|TRBV21-1|13
CASSIPLSSEQYF
TGTGCCAGCAGCATCCCCCTAAGCTCCGAGCAGTACTTC
>TRBJ2-3|TRBD2|TRBV5-1|15
CASSSEAGGWGTQYF
TGCGCCAGCAGCTCAGAAGCGGGAGGGTGGGGTACGCAGTATTTT
>TRBJ1-1|NA|TRBV7-2|15
CASSLEDSPNTEAFF
TGTGCCAGCAGCTTAGAGGACAGCCCGAACACTGAAGCTTTCTTT
>TRBJ1-1|NA|TRBV7-6|15
CASSSRVAEGTEAFF
TGTGCCAGCAGCTCAAGGGTGGCAGAGGGCACTGAAGCTTTCTTT
>TRBJ2-7|NA|TRBV11-2|15
CASSLVQGGSYEQYF
TGTGCCAGCAGCTTAGTACAGGGCGGGTCCTACGAGCAGTACTTC
>TRBJ1-3|NA|TRBV9|17
CASSVDGTYRSGNTIYF
TGTGCCAGCAGCGTAGACGGGACTTATCGCTCTGGAAACACCATATATTTT
>TRBJ2-5|TRBD2|TRBV19|15
CASSIQAGHQETQYF
TGTGCCAGTAGTATCCAAGCGGGACACCAAGAGACCCAGTACTTC
>TRBJ2-1|NA|TRBV7-6|12
CASSNRSPEQFF
TGTGCCAGCAGCAATCGGAGTCCTGAGCAGTTCTTC
>TRBJ2-2|TRBD2|TRBV7-3|15
CASSPASGRTGELFF
TGTGCCAGCAGCCCGGCTAGCGGTCGCACCGGGGAGCTGTTTTTT
>TRBJ2-7|TRBD1|TRBV4-2|17
CASSQGRRGTGASEQYF
TGTGCCAGCAGCCAAGGCCGTAGAGGGACAGGGGCATCCGAGCAGTACTTC
>TRBJ1-2|NA|TRBV19|13
CASSTTSGFGYTF
TGTGCCAGTAGTACAACGTCCGGGTTTGGCTACACCTTC
>TRBJ2-7|NA|TRBV18|15
CASSPSGTPSYEQYF
TGTGCCAGCTCACCGTCCGGGACACCTTCCTACGAGCAGTACTTC
>TRBJ2-3|TRBD2|TRBV6-1|14
CASRRTSGQDTQYF
TGTGCCAGCAGAAGGACTAGCGGACAAGATACGCAGTATTTT